The clone carrying this T cell receptor beta chain has a handful of counts. Its cognate antigen is unknown. The authors ran the immunoSEQ assay, v3.0, at survey level. Roughly 40,000-55,000 T-cell genomes per sample were the sequencing target. The data were produced by immunoSEQ multiplex PCR, yet TCRdb's version contains in-frame clones alone and is incomplete. The sample has under 20,000 clones; about 80% are singletons. The data originate from a study of long-term antiretroviral therapy in people with HIV. Trimming took 1 base from V and 13 from J, leaving 11 bases between them. The CDR3 contains 13 residues. CDR1 is SGHDN and CDR2 is FVKESK in the germline V gene. Cryopreserved PBMC, at roughly 0.85-11 million per sample, were present before DNA extraction. Broader study findings: Before ART, certain clones expanded, and these dominated the repertoire at all time points. The blood, collected between about 2003 and 2017, was possibly taken under older ART regimens.

This chain connects TRBV14 to TRBJ1-6; TRBD1 might be the D (5 bases). This TCR came from a woman aged 45 to 65 with HIV. The source was unsorted PBMCs, collected 0.5 years before starting antiretroviral therapy. The CDR3, as DNA: TGTGCCAGCAGCCAAGTAGGGGCCTCCCCCCTCCACTTT. Its protein product is CASSQVGASPLHF.